The 24 T cell receptor beta chains below were found in one sample sequenced in a study of cytomegalovirus exposure and HLA in healthy donors. The PCR contained 60 Vbeta and 13 Jbeta primers. Some clones are missing from TCRdb's copy, which holds only in-frame ones; the method was immunoSEQ multiplex PCR. This sample has roughly 200,000 clones, with around 80% found just once. The sample was PBMCs. Receptors originate from a man in his forties or fifties in good health and CMV-seronegative.

The chain joins TRBV5-1 to TRBJ1-1, with D possibly TRBD1 on 6 matching bases. V gave up 1 base and J gave up 4 bases, with 20 bases separating them. Germline lookup yields CDR1 SGHRS and CDR2 YFSETQ. The length of the CDR3 is 17 residues. The CDR3 spells CASSLNPQGAGGTEAFF. The CDR3 DNA reads as TGCGCCAGCAGCTTGAACCCACAGGGAGCGGGGGGCACTGAAGCTTTCTTT.

V gene TRBV19 combines with J gene TRBJ2-3; 8 bases match TRBD2. Losses at the gene ends were 6 bases for V and 0 bases for J; bases not matched to a gene: 2. CDR3 length: 14 residues. Per the germline V gene, CDR1 is LNHDA and CDR2 is SQIVND (reference sequence). CDR3 nucleotide sequence: TGTGCCAGTAGCTCTAGCGGGAGCACAGATACGCAGTATTTT. Protein sequence: CASSSSGSTDTQYF.

The chain joins TRBV19 to TRBJ2-7, with a tentative D call TRBD2 (6 bases). V was shortened by 7 bases and J by 3 bases, with 13 bases between the two germline ends. Looked up from germline, CDR1 is LNHDA and CDR2 is SQIVND (reference sequence). CDR3 size: 13 residues. The CDR3 spells CASTGGINYEQYF. Written as DNA, the CDR3 is TGTGCCAGTACTGGCGGGATAAACTACGAGCAGTACTTC.

The gene calls are TRBV5-6 and TRBJ2-2; D may be TRBD2 (6 bases). The ends were cut back, 4 bases at V and 6 bases at J, with 16 bases in the middle. The CDR3 is made up of 15 amino acids. The germline V gene has CDR1 SGHDT and CDR2 YYEEEE. CDR3 nucleotides: TGTGCCAGCAGCCTCCCTTTGGGGGAGGCCGGGGAGCTGTTTTTT. Translating gives CASSLPLGEAGELFF.

This chain uses TRBV2 with TRBJ2-5, with TRBD2 matching 8 bases. Germline CDR1 SNHLY, CDR2 FYNNEI. This CDR3 contains 17 residues. The V segment lost 3 bases and the J segment 2 bases; nucleotides outside the gene matches: 11. The CDR3 loop is CASSEWSSGGYQETQYF. CDR3 sequence (DNA): TGTGCCAGCAGTGAGTGGTCCAGCGGGGGTTATCAAGAGACCCAGTACTTC.

The V and J genes are TRBV5-6 and TRBJ2-3, with 10 bases lining up with TRBD1. Germline V gene data show CDR1 as SGHDT and CDR2 as YYEEEE. V was clipped by 3 bases and J by 0 bases; unmatched bases: 1. The CDR3 spans 15 residues. The CDR3 region has the DNA TGTGCCAGCAGCTCGGGACAGGGGAGCACAGATACGCAGTATTTT. Translated: CASSSGQGSTDTQYF.

V and J are TRBV19 and TRBJ2-7, with 10 nucleotides matching TRBD1. V shed 4 bases, J shed 2 bases, and the junction held 5 bases outside the gene matches. This CDR3 is 15 amino acids long. From germline, CDR1 is LNHDA and CDR2 SQIVND (reference sequence). The CDR3 region has the DNA TGTGCCAGTAGTAAGGGACAGGGGCGCACCTACGAGCAGTACTTC. Translation gives CASSKGQGRTYEQYF.

V usage is TRBV6-5 and J usage is TRBJ1-2; D might be TRBD1 (6 bases). Trimming left V 2 bases short and J 0 bases short, with 7 bases between. Germline assignment: CDR1 MNHEY and CDR2 SVGAGI. The CDR3 has 14 residues. Here the CDR3 reads CASSYRDTNYGYTF. Here the CDR3 DNA reads TGTGCCAGCAGTTACCGGGACACTAACTATGGCTACACCTTC.

This clone was counted once. The chain carries TRBV4-3 and TRBJ1-5, with D unclear. Trimming removed 0 bases at V and 5 bases at J, with 5 bases between. The germline V gene encodes CDR1 LGHNA and CDR2 YSLEER. There are 13 residues in the CDR3. As DNA, the CDR3 is TGCGCCAGCAGCCAAGATCTTTATCAGCCCCAGCATTTT. Translating gives CASSQDLYQPQHF.

The rearrangement links TRBV9 to TRBJ2-1; tentative D call: TRBD1 (5 bases). Between the trimmed V and J ends, which lost 4 bases and 4 bases, there was a span of 15 bases. The germline V gene has CDR1 SGDLS and CDR2 YYNGEE. The CDR3 length is 15 residues. CDR3 sequence: CASSFQPDSYNEQFF. CDR3 DNA: TGTGCCAGCAGCTTCCAACCCGACAGTTACAATGAGCAGTTCTTC.

The rearrangement joins TRBV6-5 to TRBJ2-5; 9 positions match TRBD2. J lost 3 bases, V lost 4 bases, and 6 bases had no gene match. This CDR3 is 15 amino acids long. Germline V gene data show CDR1 as MNHEY and CDR2 as SVGAGI. DNA for the CDR3: TGTGCCAGCAGTTTGGGTAGCGGGGGAAAAGAGACCCAGTACTTC. The encoded protein is CASSLGSGGKETQYF.

The sample holds one count of this clone. The J gene is TRBJ2-1, the V gene TRBV9; tentative D call: TRBD2 (7 bases). This CDR3 has 19 amino acids. Trimming removed 0 bases at V and 0 bases at J, with 19 bases between. Per germline, CDR1 SGDLS and CDR2 YYNGEE. DNA of the CDR3: TGTGCCAGCAGCGTAGGAAGGGCGGGGGCCCTGAGCTCCTACAATGAGCAGTTCTTC. Translated: CASSVGRAGALSSYNEQFF.

The chain joins TRBV4-3 to TRBJ2-7, with D tentatively TRBD1 (7 bases). Germline V gene data show CDR1 as LGHNA and CDR2 as YSLEER. V lost 4 bases and J lost 3, with 16 bases in between. The CDR3 length is 15 residues. As DNA, the CDR3 is TGCGCCAGCAGCCCCAGACAGGGAGGCAGCTACGAGCAGTACTTC. Protein sequence: CASSPRQGGSYEQYF.

This clone came up a few times. CDR3 sequence: CSAGTSGANVLTF. The CDR3, as DNA: TGCAGCGCCGGGACTTCTGGGGCCAACGTCCTGACTTTC. The rearrangement joins TRBV29-1 to TRBJ2-6; D possibly corresponds to TRBD2 (6 bases). The CDR3 totals 13 residues. Trimming took 7 bases from V and 1 from J, leaving 8 bases between them. The germline gives CDR1 SQVTM, CDR2 ANQGSEA.

The chain combines TRBV9 with TRBJ2-5, with 9 bases fitting TRBD2. V trimming: 0 bases; J trimming: 4 bases; junction bases outside the gene matches: 16. Germline V gives CDR1 SGDLS, CDR2 YYNGEE. The CDR3 covers 19 residues. CDR3: CASSVGGLAGGPGVETQYF. Here the CDR3 DNA reads TGTGCCAGCAGCGTAGGGGGTCTGGCGGGGGGGCCCGGAGTAGAGACCCAGTACTTC.

V gene TRBV2 combines with J gene TRBJ2-7; 7 nucleotides line up with TRBD1. The V segment lost 4 bases and the J segment 3 bases; nucleotides outside the gene matches: 3. The germline V gene encodes CDR1 SNHLY and CDR2 FYNNEI. The CDR3 has 13 residues. CDR3 loop: CASSVDRVYEQYF. The CDR3 coding sequence is TGTGCCAGCAGTGTAGACAGGGTCTACGAGCAGTACTTC.

The rearrangement uses TRBV11-3 and TRBJ1-2, with no clear D. The germline V gene has CDR1 SGHNT and CDR2 YENEEA. The V and J ends lost 4 bases and 6 bases respectively, with 15 bases between them. The CDR3 totals 14 residues. For the CDR3, the DNA is TGTGCCAGCAGCTCAGGCGGGGTCTCGGATGGCTACACCTTC. Amino acids: CASSSGGVSDGYTF.

The chain recombines TRBV27 with TRBJ2-1; 7 bases map to TRBD2. V was clipped by 8 bases and J by 4 bases; unmatched bases: 11. The CDR3 extends over 15 amino acids. Germline values: CDR1 MNHEY, CDR2 SMNVEV (reference sequence). The CDR3 reads CASRPQRDLYNEQFF. DNA for the CDR3: TGTGCCAGCCGACCGCAGCGGGACTTGTACAATGAGCAGTTCTTC.

The V gene is TRBV18, the J gene TRBJ2-3; 12 bases line up with TRBD1. Germline V gene sequence: CDR1 KGHSH, CDR2 LQKENI. CDR3 length: 15 amino acids. After removal of 8 bases from V and 1 base from J, the junction contained 4 bases not matched to a gene. The CDR3 DNA is TGTGCCAGCCGGGGACAGGGGGCTGGCACAGATACGCAGTATTTT. It yields the protein CASRGQGAGTDTQYF.

The V and J genes are TRBV2 and TRBJ1-3; 8 bases agree with TRBD1. V shed 5 bases and J 8 bases; nucleotides not matched to a gene: 2. The CDR3 consists of 12 residues. Germline assignment: CDR1 SNHLY and CDR2 FYNNEI. For the CDR3, the DNA is TGTGCCAGCAGTTACAGGGGGGACACCATATATTTT. This translates into CASSYRGDTIYF.

This clone was picked up one time. J is TRBJ1-4 and V is TRBV18; D remains ambiguous. With 3 bases removed from V and 0 bases from J, the gap between germline ends came to 11 bases. Germline V CDR1 and CDR2: KGHSH, LQKENI. The CDR3 length is 16 residues. CDR3 sequence reads: CASSPTLGATNEKLFF. In DNA form, the CDR3 reads TGTGCCAGCTCACCTACTTTGGGAGCAACTAATGAAAAACTGTTTTTT.

This clone has just one count. This chain uses TRBV2 with TRBJ2-1, with 13 bases matching TRBD2. This CDR3 has 15 amino acids. Germline values: CDR1 SNHLY, CDR2 FYNNEI. The V gene end was trimmed by 6 bases and the J gene end by 4 bases; junction bases not matched to a gene: 3. The CDR3 spells CASSVLAGGYNEQFF. Written as DNA, the CDR3 is TGTGCCAGCAGCGTACTAGCGGGGGGGTACAATGAGCAGTTCTTC.

The chain is built from TRBV10-1 and TRBJ1-4; D is undetermined. V gave up 6 bases and J gave up 7 bases, with 9 bases separating them. Germline values: CDR1 WNHNN, CDR2 SYGVQD (reference sequence). The CDR3 is 12 residues long. The chain's CDR3 is CASSPEGEKLFF. Written as DNA, the CDR3 is TGCGCCAGCAGCCCGGAGGGTGAAAAACTGTTTTTT.

This chain uses TRBV30 with TRBJ2-7; 8 bases align to TRBD1. CDR1 is GTSNPN and CDR2 is SVGIG in the germline V gene (reference sequence). This CDR3 contains 15 residues. Trimming took 1 base from V and 6 from J; bases not matched to a gene: 11. CDR3 sequence: CAWSGGQGVPLEQYF. CDR3 coding DNA: TGTGCCTGGAGTGGTGGACAGGGAGTCCCCCTCGAGCAGTACTTC.